This T cell receptor beta chain was identified in a study of blood T cell repertoires in COVID-19. Some clones are missing from TCRdb's copy, which holds only in-frame ones; the method was immunoSEQ multiplex PCR. The repertoire has 110,000 to 150,000 clones, about 80% of them found once; the top ten carry 5% to 7%. Cohort 3 donors counted as recovered after two negative PCRs, clearance, or resolved symptoms. The CDR3 length is 13 residues. Trimming cost V 3 bases and J 6 bases; bases outside gene matches: 2. The germline V gene encodes CDR1 KGHSH and CDR2 LQKENI. The TCR originated in a woman in her forties or fifties who had recovered from COVID-19. Sequenced: PBMCs or T cells enriched from blood (not recorded which). The V call is TRBV18, the J call TRBJ2-7, with 10 positions matching TRBD1. Here the CDR3 reads CASSPGQGTEQYV. For the CDR3, the DNA is TGTGCCAGCTCACCGGGACAGGGGACCGAGCAGTACGTC.